The 7 T cell receptor beta chains listed next were all sequenced from one sample in a study of T-cell memory formation after mild COVID-19. TCRdb reprocessed the 5' RACE reads via MiXCR and lists one record per CDR3 protein. The sample holds about 600,000 distinct CDR3 sequences; 20% to 25% are singletons and the top ten take around 8.4%. Sequencing was performed on PBMCs or a T cell subset sorted from them (not recorded which). These TCRs come from an adult woman who had mild COVID-19 (a few samples of this study predate the infection). Cell type and time point are not known.

This clonotype showed up many times. This chain connects TRBV7-9 to TRBJ2-7; D is unresolved. CDR1 and CDR2 (germline): SEHNR, FQNEAQ (reference sequence). The V gene lost 6 bases and the J gene lost 4 bases, with 7 bases spanning the gap. CDR3 size: 11 residues. The chain's CDR3 is CASSSLYEQYF. CDR3 sequence (DNA): TGTGCCAGCAGTTCCTTATACGAGCAGTACTTC.

This clonotype was seen a handful of times. V and J are TRBV5-1 and TRBJ2-2; 9 bases are shared with TRBD2. The CDR3 runs 17 residues. Trimming cost V 3 bases and J 2 bases; bases outside gene matches: 8. Germline V CDR1 and CDR2: SGHRS, YFSETQ. The CDR3 DNA reads TGCGCCAGCAGCTGGTTCCTAGCGGGAAGTAACACCGGGGAGCTGTTTTTT. This sequence encodes CASSWFLAGSNTGELFF.

V and J are TRBV30 and TRBJ1-2; D possibly corresponds to TRBD1 (5 bases). Germline lookup yields CDR1 GTSNPN and CDR2 SVGIG (reference sequence). CDR3 length equals 13 residues. V was trimmed by 2 bases and J by 8 bases, leaving 15 bases between them. CDR3 sequence: CAWSPRTWIGYTF. The CDR3 region has the DNA TGTGCCTGGAGTCCTCGGACATGGATAGGCTACACCTTC.

This clonotype was observed many times. The chain couples TRBV3-1 to TRBJ1-6; 8 nucleotides agree with TRBD1. Looked up from germline, CDR1 is LGHDT and CDR2 is YNNKEL (reference sequence). This CDR3 region has 15 residues. Unmatched junction bases numbered 5, after V lost 1 base and J lost 9 bases. CDR3 in DNA: TGTGCCAGCAGCCAAGTCGGACAGGGTCTTTCACCCCTCCACTTT. Its translation: CASSQVGQGLSPLHF.

This clonotype was found a few times. The chain links TRBV12-3 or TRBV12-4 to TRBJ2-7; TRBD1 aligns across 7 bases. V trimming: 6 bases; J trimming: 0 bases; junction bases outside the gene matches: 8. The CDR3 spans 15 residues. In DNA, the CDR3 is TGTGCCAGCAGCAACTCCGGGACAGACTCCTACGAGCAGTACTTC. It translates to CASSNSGTDSYEQYF.

The chain uses TRBV20-1 and TRBJ1-5; 8 nucleotides agree with TRBD1. The CDR3 loop spans 12 amino acids. The germline gives CDR1 DFQATT, CDR2 SNEGSKA (reference sequence). V shed 5 bases, J shed 6 bases, and the junction held 3 bases outside the gene matches. CDR3 nucleotide sequence: TGCAGTGCTTCCGACAGGGGTCAGCCCCAGCATTTT. This translates into CSASDRGQPQHF.

Here the CDR3 DNA reads TGCGCCAGCAGCCAAGGTGACGCGGACAGGACTTATGGCTACACCTTC. This codes for CASSQGDADRTYGYTF. The chain uses TRBV4-1 and TRBJ1-2, with 7 bases identical to TRBD1. The CDR3 runs to 16 residues. J was trimmed by 5 bases and V by 1 base; bases with no gene match: 10. Germline CDR1 MGHRA, CDR2 YSYEKL.